What follows is one T cell receptor beta chain and its context. No antigen is known for it. The sample belongs to a study of T cell responses to AZD1222 COVID-19 vaccine. General observations from the study: It should be noted that donors were predominantly white British and more often female, and clonal diversity was possibly underestimated. CD4 TCRs associated with vaccination spanned spike, dominating at 160-218 and 743-854.

Profiled with immunoSEQ multiplex PCR; TCRdb holds only in-frame clones, not every one. Seen here are roughly 30,000 clones, 70% to 80% observed once, and the top ten hold 3.5% to 5.5%. V trimming: 1 base; J trimming: 6 bases; junction bases outside the gene matches: 4. Germline loops: CDR1 SGHTS, CDR2 YDEGEE. The CDR3 is made up of 14 amino acids. This specimen was peripheral blood, taken 28 days after the second AZD1222 dose. This receptor was taken from an adult who received the AZD1222 COVID-19 vaccine. The chain uses TRBV5-8 and TRBJ1-5; 7 bases are a match to TRBD1. This CDR3 is CASSLYQGVQPQHF. The CDR3, as DNA: TGTGCCAGCAGCTTGTATCAGGGGGTTCAGCCCCAGCATTTT.